Listed below are T cell receptor beta chains from one sample, sequenced in a study of blood T cell repertoires in COVID-19. Assay: immunoSEQ multiplex PCR; the TCRdb copy retains only in-frame clones and omits some. The sample carries about 350,000 clones, roughly nine tenths recorded once. The material sequenced was peripheral blood. The receptors shown here come from a woman aged 60-70 years with COVID-19, enrolled during active disease. Both conserved end residues are part of each CDR3. D genes are given only for firm matches. Size is stated for part of the rows, as once, few or many counts, or as a class when the clone is expanded.

J gene: TRBJ1-1
clone size: -
V gene: TRBV19
D gene: -
CDR3 DNA: TGTGCCAGTAGTAAGCCCGCCGATAACACTGAAGCTTTCTTT
CDR3 protein: CASSKPADNTEAFF

J gene: TRBJ2-1
clone size: -
V gene: TRBV9
D gene: -
CDR3 DNA: TGTGCCAGCAGCGCCGAGGGTGGGGACTACAATGAGCAGTTCTTC
CDR3 protein: CASSAEGGDYNEQFF

J gene: TRBJ1-1
clone size: -
V gene: TRBV29-1
D gene: TRBD1
CDR3 DNA: TGCAGCGTGGCTGGACAGGGGAACACTGAAGCTTTCTTT
CDR3 protein: CSVAGQGNTEAFF

J gene: TRBJ2-7
clone size: -
V gene: TRBV5-1
D gene: TRBD1
CDR3 DNA: TGCGCCAGCAGCCCGACAGGGGGCTTGGACGAGCAGTACTTC
CDR3 protein: CASSPTGGLDEQYF

J gene: TRBJ2-1
clone size: once
V gene: TRBV6-5
D gene: -
CDR3 DNA: TGTGCCAGCAGCGCTCTAGGGAGCTCCTACAATGAGCAGTTCTTC
CDR3 protein: CASSALGSSYNEQFF

J gene: TRBJ2-2
clone size: -
V gene: TRBV2
D gene: -
CDR3 DNA: TGTGCCAGTAGCAGAGTCCCCGGGGAGCTGTTTTTT
CDR3 protein: CASSRVPGELFF

J gene: TRBJ1-3
clone size: -
V gene: TRBV30
D gene: -
CDR3 DNA: TGTGCCTGGGCGGATCAGAGGTGGTTCTCTGGAAACACCATATATTTT
CDR3 protein: CAWADQRWFSGNTIYF

J gene: TRBJ1-1
clone size: once
V gene: TRBV14
D gene: TRBD1
CDR3 DNA: TGTGCCAGCAGCTCCGACAGGGTTGTTGCTTTCTTT
CDR3 protein: CASSSDRVVAFF

J gene: TRBJ1-2
clone size: -
V gene: TRBV7-3
D gene: TRBD1
CDR3 DNA: TGTGCCAGCAGCTTACGGGTAGGAGGGGGCGGCTACACCTTC
CDR3 protein: CASSLRVGGGGYTF

J gene: TRBJ2-3
clone size: -
V gene: TRBV6-1
D gene: TRBD2
CDR3 DNA: TGTGCCAGCAGTGGGACTAGCGGGGTGATCACAGATACGCAGTATTTT
CDR3 protein: CASSGTSGVITDTQYF

J gene: TRBJ1-6
clone size: -
V gene: TRBV7-3
D gene: TRBD1
CDR3 DNA: TGTGCCAGCAGCTTAACGGGACCGGGACAGGGTGGGTCACCCCTCCACTTT
CDR3 protein: CASSLTGPGQGGSPLHF

J gene: TRBJ1-2
clone size: -
V gene: TRBV4-1
D gene: -
CDR3 DNA: TGCGCCAGCAGCCAGTTACAGGGAGCTAACTATGGCTACACCTTC
CDR3 protein: CASSQLQGANYGYTF

J gene: TRBJ1-1
clone size: -
V gene: TRBV5-5
D gene: TRBD1
CDR3 DNA: TGTGCCAGCAGCAGCCGACGGGACAGTTTGAACACTGAAGCTTTCTTT
CDR3 protein: CASSSRRDSLNTEAFF

J gene: TRBJ2-5
clone size: -
V gene: TRBV4-1
D gene: TRBD2
CDR3 DNA: TGCGCCAGCAGCCAAGGGGGTCTAGCGGGGGCGCAAGAGACCCAGTACTTC
CDR3 protein: CASSQGGLAGAQETQYF

J gene: TRBJ2-1
clone size: -
V gene: TRBV12-3/TRBV12-4
D gene: TRBD2
CDR3 DNA: TGTGCCAGCAGCCTACTAGCGTCAGGGCAGTTCTTC
CDR3 protein: CASSLLASGQFF

J gene: TRBJ1-3
clone size: -
V gene: TRBV19
D gene: -
CDR3 DNA: TGTGCCAGTAGGAACCTCGGACAGTCCTCTGGAAACACCATATATTTT
CDR3 protein: CASRNLGQSSGNTIYF

J gene: TRBJ2-3
clone size: -
V gene: TRBV25-1
D gene: TRBD1
CDR3 DNA: TGTGCCAGCAGTGAGGGACAGGGGAGGACAGATACGCAGTATTTT
CDR3 protein: CASSEGQGRTDTQYF

J gene: TRBJ1-5
clone size: -
V gene: TRBV7-9
D gene: -
CDR3 DNA: TGTGCCAGCAGCTTAGCGGGCCAGGGTAGTGAGCCCCAGCATTTT
CDR3 protein: CASSLAGQGSEPQHF

J gene: TRBJ1-3
clone size: once
V gene: TRBV7-6
D gene: TRBD1
CDR3 DNA: TGTGCCAGCAGCCCAACCCCCGGGACAGGGGGGCAACGAAACACCATATATTTT
CDR3 protein: CASSPTPGTGGQRNTIYF

J gene: TRBJ2-1
clone size: -
V gene: TRBV7-2
D gene: TRBD1
CDR3 DNA: TGTGCCAGCAGCAACAGGGGAGATGAGCAGTTCTTC
CDR3 protein: CASSNRGDEQFF

J gene: TRBJ1-6
clone size: once
V gene: TRBV2
D gene: TRBD1
CDR3 DNA: TGTGCCAGCAGTGACGAGGGGACAGAGAAAAATTCACCCCTCCACTTT
CDR3 protein: CASSDEGTEKNSPLHF

J gene: TRBJ1-2
clone size: once
V gene: TRBV6-1
D gene: TRBD1
CDR3 DNA: TGTGCCAGCAGTGTGCGAACGTCACAGGGGTTTTACGGCTACACCTTC
CDR3 protein: CASSVRTSQGFYGYTF

J gene: TRBJ1-1
clone size: -
V gene: TRBV7-9
D gene: TRBD1
CDR3 DNA: TGTGCCAGCAGCGCAGACAGGGGCCGACAATCTGAAGCTTTCTTT
CDR3 protein: CASSADRGRQSEAFF

J gene: TRBJ1-4
clone size: -
V gene: TRBV7-9
D gene: TRBD1
CDR3 DNA: TGTGCCAGCAGCTTATTGGGACAGGGTGGGCGTAATGAAAAACTGTTTTTT
CDR3 protein: CASSLLGQGGRNEKLFF

J gene: TRBJ2-4
clone size: few
V gene: TRBV18
D gene: TRBD1
CDR3 DNA: TGTTCCAGTGAGGGGGCCGGCAAAAACATTCAGTACTTC
CDR3 protein: CSSEGAGKNIQYF

J gene: TRBJ2-2
clone size: -
V gene: TRBV4-1
D gene: TRBD2
CDR3 DNA: TGCGCCAGCAGCCTGGGGGGGGGTTACGACCCGAACACCGGGGAGCTGTTTTTT
CDR3 protein: CASSLGGGYDPNTGELFF

J gene: TRBJ1-2
clone size: -
V gene: TRBV6-5
D gene: TRBD1
CDR3 DNA: TGTGCCAGCAGCCAACAGGGGTATGGCTACACCTTC
CDR3 protein: CASSQQGYGYTF

J gene: TRBJ1-1
clone size: once
V gene: TRBV29-1
D gene: -
CDR3 DNA: TGCAGCGTTGAGCCGGGTTGGACTGAAGCTTTCTTT
CDR3 protein: CSVEPGWTEAFF

J gene: TRBJ1-5
clone size: -
V gene: TRBV28
D gene: TRBD1
CDR3 DNA: TGTGCCAGCAGTCCCCCACAGGGGGCAGGCAGCAATCAGCCCCAGCATTTT
CDR3 protein: CASSPPQGAGSNQPQHF